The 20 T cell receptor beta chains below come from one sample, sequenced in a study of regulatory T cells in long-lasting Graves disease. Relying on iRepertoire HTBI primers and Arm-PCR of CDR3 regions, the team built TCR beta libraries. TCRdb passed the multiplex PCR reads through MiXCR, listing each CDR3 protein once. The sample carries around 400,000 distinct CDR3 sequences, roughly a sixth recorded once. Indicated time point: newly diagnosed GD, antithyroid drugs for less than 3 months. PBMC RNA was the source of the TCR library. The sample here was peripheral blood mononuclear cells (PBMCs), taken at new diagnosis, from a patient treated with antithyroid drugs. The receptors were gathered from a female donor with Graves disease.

The DNA for the CDR3 is TGTGCCAGCTCCCGGTCAGGCAGGGGGTCACCCCTCCACTTT. Translation: CASSRSGRGSPLHF. V gene TRBV27 combines with J gene TRBJ1-6; the match to TRBD1 covers 7 bases. Germline CDR1 and CDR2: MNHEY and SMNVEV (reference sequence). The CDR3 is made up of 14 amino acids. V lost 8 bases to trimming and J lost 10 bases; unmatched junction nucleotides: 11.

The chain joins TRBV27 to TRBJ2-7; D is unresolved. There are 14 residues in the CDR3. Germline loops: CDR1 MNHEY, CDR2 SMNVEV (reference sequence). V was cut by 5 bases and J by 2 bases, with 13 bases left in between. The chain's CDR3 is CASSPPDGPYEQYF. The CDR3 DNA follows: TGTGCCAGCAGTCCGCCTGACGGCCCCTACGAGCAGTACTTC.

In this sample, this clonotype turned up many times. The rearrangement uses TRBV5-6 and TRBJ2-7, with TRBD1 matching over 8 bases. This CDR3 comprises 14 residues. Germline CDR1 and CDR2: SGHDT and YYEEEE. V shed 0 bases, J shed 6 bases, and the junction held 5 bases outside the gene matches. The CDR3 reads CASSLGTGLREQYF. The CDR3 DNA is TGTGCCAGCAGCTTGGGGACAGGGCTTCGCGAGCAGTACTTC.

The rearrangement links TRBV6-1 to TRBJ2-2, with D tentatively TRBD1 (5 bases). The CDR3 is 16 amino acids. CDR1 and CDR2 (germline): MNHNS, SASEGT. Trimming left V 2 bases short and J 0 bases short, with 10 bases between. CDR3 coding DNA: TGTGCCAGCAGTGAATTCAGGGCCCCGAACACCGGGGAGCTGTTTTTT. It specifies CASSEFRAPNTGELFF.

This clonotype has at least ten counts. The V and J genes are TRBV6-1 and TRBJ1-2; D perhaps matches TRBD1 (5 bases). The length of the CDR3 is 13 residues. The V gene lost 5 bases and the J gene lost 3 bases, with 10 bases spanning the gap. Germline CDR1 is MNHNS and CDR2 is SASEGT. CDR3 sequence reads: CASSRRDYYGYTF. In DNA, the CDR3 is TGTGCCAGCAGTAGGAGGGACTACTATGGCTACACCTTC.

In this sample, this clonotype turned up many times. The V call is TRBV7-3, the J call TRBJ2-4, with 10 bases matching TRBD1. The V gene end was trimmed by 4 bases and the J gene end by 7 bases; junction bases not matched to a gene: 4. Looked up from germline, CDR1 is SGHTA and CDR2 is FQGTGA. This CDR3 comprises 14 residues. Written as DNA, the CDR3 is TGTGCCAGCAGCTCCGGGACAGGGGTGAACATTCAGTACTTC. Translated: CASSSGTGVNIQYF.

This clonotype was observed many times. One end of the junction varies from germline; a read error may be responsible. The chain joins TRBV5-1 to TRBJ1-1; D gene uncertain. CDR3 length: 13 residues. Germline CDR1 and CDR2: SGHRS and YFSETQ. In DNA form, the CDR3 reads TGTGCCAGCAGCAAGGACGTGAACACTGAAGCTTTCTTT. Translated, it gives CASSKDVNTEAFF.

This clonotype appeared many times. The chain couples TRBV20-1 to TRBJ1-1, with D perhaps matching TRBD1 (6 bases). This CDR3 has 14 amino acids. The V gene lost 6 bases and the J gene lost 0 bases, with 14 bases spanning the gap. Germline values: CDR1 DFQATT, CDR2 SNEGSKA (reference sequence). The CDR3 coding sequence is TGCAGTGCGCCGGACAGCCAAATGAACACTGAAGCTTTCTTT. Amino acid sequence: CSAPDSQMNTEAFF.

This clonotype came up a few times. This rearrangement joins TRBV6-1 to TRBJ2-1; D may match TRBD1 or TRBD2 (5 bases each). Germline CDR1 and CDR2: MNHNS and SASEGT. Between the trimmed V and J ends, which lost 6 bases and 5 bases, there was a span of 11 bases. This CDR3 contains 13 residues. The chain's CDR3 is CASRGDGDNEQFF. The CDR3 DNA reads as TGTGCCAGCAGGGGGGACGGTGACAATGAGCAGTTCTTC.

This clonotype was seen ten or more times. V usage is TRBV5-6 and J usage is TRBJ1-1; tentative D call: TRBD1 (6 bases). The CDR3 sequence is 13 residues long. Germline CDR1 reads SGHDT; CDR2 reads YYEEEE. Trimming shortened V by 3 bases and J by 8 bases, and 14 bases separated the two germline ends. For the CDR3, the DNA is TGTGCCAGCAGCTGGGGGACAAACCTGGAAGCTTTCTTT. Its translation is CASSWGTNLEAFF.

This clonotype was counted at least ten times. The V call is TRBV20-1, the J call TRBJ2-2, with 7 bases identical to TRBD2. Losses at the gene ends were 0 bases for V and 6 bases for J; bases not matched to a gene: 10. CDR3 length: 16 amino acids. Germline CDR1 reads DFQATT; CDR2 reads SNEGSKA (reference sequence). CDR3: CSARDRGRAGAGELFF. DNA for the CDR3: TGCAGTGCTAGAGATCGTGGGAGGGCCGGGGCCGGGGAGCTGTTTTTT.

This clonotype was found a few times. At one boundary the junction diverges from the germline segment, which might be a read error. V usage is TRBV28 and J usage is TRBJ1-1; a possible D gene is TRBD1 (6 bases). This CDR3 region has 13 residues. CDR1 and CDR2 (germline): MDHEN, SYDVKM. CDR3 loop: CAGSSSRQVVAFF. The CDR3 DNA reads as TGTGCCGGCAGTTCATCCCGACAGGTAGTAGCTTTCTTT.

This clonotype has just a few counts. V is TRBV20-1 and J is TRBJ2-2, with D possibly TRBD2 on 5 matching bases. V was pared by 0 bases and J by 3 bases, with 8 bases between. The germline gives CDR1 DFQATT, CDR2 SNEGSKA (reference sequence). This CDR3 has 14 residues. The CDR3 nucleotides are TGCAGTGCTAGAGATCCCGGGGACACCGGGGAGCTGTTTTTT. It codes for CSARDPGDTGELFF.

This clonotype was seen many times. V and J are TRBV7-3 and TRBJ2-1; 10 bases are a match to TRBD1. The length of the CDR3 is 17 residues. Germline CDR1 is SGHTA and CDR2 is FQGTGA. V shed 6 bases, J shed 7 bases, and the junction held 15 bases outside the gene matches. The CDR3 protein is CASSRPPGTGAPNEQFF. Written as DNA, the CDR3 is TGTGCCAGCAGTCGTCCCCCCGGGACAGGGGCCCCTAATGAGCAGTTCTTC.

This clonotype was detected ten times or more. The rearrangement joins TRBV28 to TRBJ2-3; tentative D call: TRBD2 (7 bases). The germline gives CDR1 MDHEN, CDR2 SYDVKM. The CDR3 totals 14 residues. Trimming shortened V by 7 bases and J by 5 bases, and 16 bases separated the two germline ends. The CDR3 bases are TGTGCCAGCAAGGGGGAGGGAGTTATAGATACGCAGTATTTT. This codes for CASKGEGVIDTQYF.

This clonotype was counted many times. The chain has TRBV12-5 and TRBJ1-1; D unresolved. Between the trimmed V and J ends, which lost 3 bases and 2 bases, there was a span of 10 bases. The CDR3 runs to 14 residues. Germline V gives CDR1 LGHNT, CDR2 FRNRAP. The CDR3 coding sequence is TGTGCTAGTGGTTTCCTTATGGCAAACACTGAAGCTTTCTTT. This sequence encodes CASGFLMANTEAFF.

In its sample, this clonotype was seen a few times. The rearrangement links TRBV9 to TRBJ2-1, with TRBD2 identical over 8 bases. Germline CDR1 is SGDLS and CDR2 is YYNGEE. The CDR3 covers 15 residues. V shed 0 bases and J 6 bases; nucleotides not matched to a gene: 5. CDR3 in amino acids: CASSVEGTSPNEQFF. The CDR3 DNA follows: TGTGCCAGCAGCGTAGAGGGGACTAGTCCCAATGAGCAGTTCTTC.

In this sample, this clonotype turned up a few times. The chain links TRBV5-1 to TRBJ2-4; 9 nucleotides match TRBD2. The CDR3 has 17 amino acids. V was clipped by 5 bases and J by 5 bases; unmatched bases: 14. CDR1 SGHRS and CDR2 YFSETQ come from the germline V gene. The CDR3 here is CASSHVGAGGPENIQYF. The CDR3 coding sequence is TGCGCCAGCAGTCACGTCGGGGCGGGAGGGCCTGAAAACATTCAGTACTTC.

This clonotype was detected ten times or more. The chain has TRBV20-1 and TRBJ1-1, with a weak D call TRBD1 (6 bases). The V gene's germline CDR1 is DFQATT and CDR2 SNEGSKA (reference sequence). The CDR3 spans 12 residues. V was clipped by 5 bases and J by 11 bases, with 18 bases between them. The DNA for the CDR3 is TGCAGTGCTTCCGACAGGAGGGGGGGGGCTTTCTTT. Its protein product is CSASDRRGGAFF.

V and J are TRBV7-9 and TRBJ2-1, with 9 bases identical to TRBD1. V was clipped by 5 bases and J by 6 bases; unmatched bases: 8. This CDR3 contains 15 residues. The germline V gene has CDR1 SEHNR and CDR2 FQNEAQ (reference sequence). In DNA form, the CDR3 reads TGTGCCAGCAGCCCCCGGACAGGGGAAAGCAATGAGCAGTTCTTC. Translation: CASSPRTGESNEQFF.